The entry below gives a single T cell receptor (beta chain) sequence along with its context. This clonotype was counted many times. Its recognized antigen is unknown. Base qualities are not at hand, and no much larger clone is one base apart. The data originate from a study of T cells in Graves' hyperthyroidism and ophthalmopathy (dated by TCRdb to the late 2010s). Background for the entire study: Peripheral blood samples were taken at initial diagnosis, before any treatment was given. The 90 or so discovery patients were randomly split 7:3 into training and test sets. Thyroid tissue and blood T-cell repertoires from about six Graves' hyperthyroidism patients were also compared in the study. After blood sampling, hyperthyroidism patients were treated with methimazole at a starting dose of 30 mg daily, and ophthalmopathy patients were treated with high-dose intravenous methylprednisolone. Whether ophthalmopathy could be predicted prospectively was tested in an independent validation cohort made up of 18 to 20 hyperthyroidism patients plus 17 patients who later progressed to ophthalmopathy. TCR V-J signatures able to tell the groups apart were searched for in a discovery cohort of some 97 patients, of whom 40 to 45 had Graves' ophthalmopathy and around 57 had stable Graves' hyperthyroidism. The paper reports TCR Vbeta CDR3 sequencing of more than 120 peripheral blood samples: 40 or so ophthalmopathy, about 75 hyperthyroidism and around 17 progressor patients.

Overall study outcomes, separate from this receptor: A model built on a 13 V-J signature distinguished ophthalmopathy from stable hyperthyroidism, reaching around 88% sensitivity and around 81% specificity in cross-validation and 80%/75% in testing. No statistical method was used to fix the sample size in advance, and group allocation was not hidden from the investigators. In validation, the model predicted progression to ophthalmopathy a median of roughly 6.5 months before onset, with approximately 71% sensitivity and 72.22% specificity. Most expanded thyroid clonotypes (frequency above 0.001) were also found in blood, which suggests that blood repertoires may mirror thyroid immune responses.

TCR beta CDR3 regions were amplified from RNA transcripts. The first round of RT-PCR for the TCR CDR3 was performed with the HTBI primer set and the Qiagen OneStep RT-PCR kit. The libraries were constructed in a second round of multiplex PCR and then size-selected and purified. The libraries were sequenced on an Illumina HiSeq2000 using paired-end 100 bp reads. Per the original workflow: SOAPnuke was used to process the raw data, throwing out any read that contained adapters or uncalled bases, had a mean Phred below 15, or lacked an exact constant-primer or identifier match. High-quality paired reads were merged using COPE v1.2.5, and each unique nucleotide sequence was defined as a clonotype. MiTCR v1.1 was used to align clonotypes to the IMGT TRBV, TRBD and TRBJ reference segments. Analysis was restricted to V-J combinations with a frequency above 0.0001, which covered roughly 99% of repertoires. A TCS score was defined as the ratio between F50 (clonal expansion) and ExV (chaos), using BLOSUM62-based TCRdist between CDR3 peptides within each V-J. Welch's t-statistics and random forest reduced around 520 V-J features to 10 to 15, which were used in a naive Bayes classifier (R e1071). TCRdb passed the public sequencing reads through fastp at Q25 and MiXCR, retaining productive beta sequences. Every entry covers one CDR3 protein and lists the most common genes and DNA from its rows. Clone size and V and J calls follow TCRdb, not the original study. The sample table lists roughly 110,000 distinct CDR3 sequences, around a sixth of them with a count of one. The ten largest clones represent about 42% of the sample.

Stable Graves' hyperthyroidism was defined as no progression to ophthalmopathy during 18 months of follow-up. Hyperthyroidism patients were aged 18 to 65 years and newly diagnosed, with disease duration of less than 2 months. Exclusion was applied to patients with uncontrolled infections, other autoimmune diseases, pregnancy or lactation. Diagnoses relied on clinical symptoms, serum thyroxine and TRAb, thyroid ultrasound and orbital computed tomography. PBMCs were separated from roughly 10 ml of fresh peripheral blood using Ficoll-Paque density gradient centrifugation. Trizol reagent was used to extract total RNA, and RNA quality was then checked on an Agilent 2100 Bioanalyzer. This TCR was sampled from a woman aged 45-65 years with Graves' hyperthyroidism. Sequencing was carried out using blood.

The DNA reads TGTGCCAGCTCACCCGGACTAGCAGAGACCCAGTACTTC. This codes for CASSPGLAETQYF. The chain is assembled from TRBV18 and TRBJ2-5; 8 nucleotides in the junction match TRBD2. The germline V gene provides CDR1 KGHSH and CDR2 LQKENI. The CDR3 measures 13 amino acids from cysteine to phenylalanine. CDR3 DNA is the only sequence kept; it has 39 bases, read in frame from the first base. Ends trimmed: V by 3 bases, J by 4 bases; bases unmatched to a gene: 1. This CDR3, with the reference TRBV18 and TRBJ2-5 proteins standing in past its ends, gives the full variable domain NAGVMQNPRHLVRRRGQEARLRCSPMKGHSHVYWYRQLPEEGLKFMVYLQKENIIDESGMPKERFSAEFPKEGPSILRIQQVVRGDSAAYFCASSPGLAETQYFGPGTRLLVL.